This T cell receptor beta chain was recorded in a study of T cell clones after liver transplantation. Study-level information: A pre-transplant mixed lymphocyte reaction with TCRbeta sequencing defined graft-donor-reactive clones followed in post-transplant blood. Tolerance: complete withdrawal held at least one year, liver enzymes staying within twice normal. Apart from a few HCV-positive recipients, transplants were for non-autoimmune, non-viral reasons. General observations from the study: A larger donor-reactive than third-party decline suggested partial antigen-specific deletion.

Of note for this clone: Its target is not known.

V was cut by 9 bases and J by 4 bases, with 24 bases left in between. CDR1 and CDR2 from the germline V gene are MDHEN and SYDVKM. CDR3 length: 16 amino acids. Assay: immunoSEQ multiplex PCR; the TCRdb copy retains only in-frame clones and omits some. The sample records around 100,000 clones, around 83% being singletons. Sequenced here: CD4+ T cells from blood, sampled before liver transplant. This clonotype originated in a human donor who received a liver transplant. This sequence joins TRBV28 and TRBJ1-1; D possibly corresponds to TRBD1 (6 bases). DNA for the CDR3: TGTGCCAGTAATGCACCGGGCCGTAAAGGGGGCACTGAAGCTTTCTTT. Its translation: CASNAPGRKGGTEAFF.